This T cell receptor beta chain emerged from a study of cytomegalovirus exposure and HLA in healthy donors. Across the whole study: There were roughly 120 million unique TCR beta sequences, drawn from around 180 million T cells, in an earlier analysis.

Study-wide results and limits: Other equally common chains were less clonally expanded than HLA-associated TCR beta chains, a later analysis showed.

Remarks on this clone: As yet, its antigen is unknown.

Primers: 60 Vbeta forward and 13 Jbeta reverse. The repertoire was sequenced with immunoSEQ multiplex PCR; TCRdb's copy has only in-frame clones and lacks some. Here the sample spans roughly 160,000 clones, nearly 80% being singletons. Losses at the gene ends were 3 bases for V and 6 bases for J; bases not matched to a gene: 3. Germline V gives CDR1 LGHNA, CDR2 YSLEER. The CDR3 spans 15 residues. What was sequenced was PBMCs. This chain uses TRBV4-3 with TRBJ2-1; TRBD2 matches 12 bases. The receptor comes from a young man in good health and CMV-seropositive. CDR3 in DNA: TGCGCCAGCAGCCAGACTAGCGGGGGCCGCAATGAGCAGTTCTTC. It translates to CASSQTSGGRNEQFF.